This TCR beta chain was captured by sequencing in a study of blood T cells in healthy people across ages. Germline CDR1 reads SSHAT; CDR2 reads FNYEAQ (reference sequence). The CDR3 runs to 16 residues. J gave up 1 base and V 6 bases, and 7 bases lay outside the gene matches. As for this clonotype: The antigen is unknown.

Study-wide results and limits: Unsorted PBMC material precluded a definitive naive versus antigen-experienced comparison. Long-lived donors carried more naive CD4+ cells and greater diversity than aged donors. A roughly linear age-dependent decrease characterized TCR beta diversity per million T cells.

With a J-beta primer mix and a sample-barcoded 5' primer, a second PCR ran 7 to 11 cycles. A template-switch adaptor with 12 random nucleotides tagged each cDNA molecule. Each CDR3 protein is one row after TCRdb ran MiXCR on the 5' RACE reads. The sample includes some 1.7 million distinct CDR3 sequences, roughly 27% seen only once; the top ten take 7.7%. Sequenced: blood. The chain is built from TRBV7-7 and TRBJ2-2, with 8 bases that match TRBD1. The TCR comes from a woman aged 25-40 years in good health. The CDR3 loop reads CASSPTGDLNTGELFF. CDR3 coding DNA: TGTGCCAGCAGTCCGACAGGGGATTTGAACACCGGGGAGCTGTTTTTT.